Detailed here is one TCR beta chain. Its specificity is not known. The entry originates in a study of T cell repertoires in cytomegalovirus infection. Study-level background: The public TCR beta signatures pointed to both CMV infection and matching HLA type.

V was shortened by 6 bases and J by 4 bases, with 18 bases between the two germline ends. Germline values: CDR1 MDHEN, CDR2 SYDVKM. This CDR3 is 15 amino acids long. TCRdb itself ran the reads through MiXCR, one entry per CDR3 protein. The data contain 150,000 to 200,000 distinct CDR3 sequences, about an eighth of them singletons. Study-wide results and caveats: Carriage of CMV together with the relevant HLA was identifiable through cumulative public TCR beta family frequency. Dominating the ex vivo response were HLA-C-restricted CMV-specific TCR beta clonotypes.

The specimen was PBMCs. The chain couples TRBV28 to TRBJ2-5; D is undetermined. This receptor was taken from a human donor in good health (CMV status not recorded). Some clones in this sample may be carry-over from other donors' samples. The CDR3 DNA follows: TGTGCCAGCAGCTCACGTCAGTACGATTTAGAGACCCAGTACTTC. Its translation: CASSSRQYDLETQYF.